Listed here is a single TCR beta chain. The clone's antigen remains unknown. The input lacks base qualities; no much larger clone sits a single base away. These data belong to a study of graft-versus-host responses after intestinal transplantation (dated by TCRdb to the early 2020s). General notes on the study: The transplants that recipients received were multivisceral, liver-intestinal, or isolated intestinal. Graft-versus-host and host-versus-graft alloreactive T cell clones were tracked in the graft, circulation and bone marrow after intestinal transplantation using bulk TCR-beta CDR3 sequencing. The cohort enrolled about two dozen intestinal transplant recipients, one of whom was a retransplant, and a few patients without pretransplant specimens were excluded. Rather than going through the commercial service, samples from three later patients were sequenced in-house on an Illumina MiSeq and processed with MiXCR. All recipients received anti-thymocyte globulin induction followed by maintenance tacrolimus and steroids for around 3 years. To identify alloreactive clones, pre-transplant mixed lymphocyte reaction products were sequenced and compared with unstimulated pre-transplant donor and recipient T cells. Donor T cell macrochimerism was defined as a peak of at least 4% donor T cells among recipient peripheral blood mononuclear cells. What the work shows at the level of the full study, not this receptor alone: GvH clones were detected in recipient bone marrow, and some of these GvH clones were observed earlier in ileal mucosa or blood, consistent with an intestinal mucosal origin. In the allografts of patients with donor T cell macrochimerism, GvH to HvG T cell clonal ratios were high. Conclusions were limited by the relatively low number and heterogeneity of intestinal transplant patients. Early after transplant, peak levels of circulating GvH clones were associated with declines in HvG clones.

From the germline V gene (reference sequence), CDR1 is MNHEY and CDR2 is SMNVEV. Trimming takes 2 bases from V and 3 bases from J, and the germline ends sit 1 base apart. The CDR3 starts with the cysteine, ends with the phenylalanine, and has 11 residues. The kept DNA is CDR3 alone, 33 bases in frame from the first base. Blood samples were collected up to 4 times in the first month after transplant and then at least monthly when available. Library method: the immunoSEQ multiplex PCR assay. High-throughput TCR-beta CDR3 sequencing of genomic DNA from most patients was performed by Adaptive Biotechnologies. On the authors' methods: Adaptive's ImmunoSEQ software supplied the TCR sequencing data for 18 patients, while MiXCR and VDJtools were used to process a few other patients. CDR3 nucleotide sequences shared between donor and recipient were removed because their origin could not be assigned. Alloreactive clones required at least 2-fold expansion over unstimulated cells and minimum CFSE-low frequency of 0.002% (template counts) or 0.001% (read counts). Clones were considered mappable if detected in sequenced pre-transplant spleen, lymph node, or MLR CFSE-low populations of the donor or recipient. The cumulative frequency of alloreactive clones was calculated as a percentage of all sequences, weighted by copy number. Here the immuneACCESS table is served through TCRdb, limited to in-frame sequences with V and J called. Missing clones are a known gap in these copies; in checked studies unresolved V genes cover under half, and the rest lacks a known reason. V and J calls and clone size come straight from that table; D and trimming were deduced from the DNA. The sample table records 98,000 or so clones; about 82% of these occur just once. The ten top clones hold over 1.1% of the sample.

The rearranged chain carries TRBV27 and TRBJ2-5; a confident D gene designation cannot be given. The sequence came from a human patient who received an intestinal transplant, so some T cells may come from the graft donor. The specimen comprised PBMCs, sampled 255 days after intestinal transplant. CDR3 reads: CASSLKETQYF. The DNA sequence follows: TGTGCCAGCAGTTTAAAAGAGACCCAGTACTTC.